Shown below are 18 T cell receptor beta chains from a single sample sequenced in a study of blood T cell repertoires in COVID-19. Measured with immunoSEQ multiplex PCR; TCRdb has only the in-frame clones, and not every one. The sample holds a few hundred thousand clones; approximately 91% are singletons and the top ten take roughly 2.2%. Source material: peripheral blood. All receptors come from a man aged 50-60 years with acute or convalescent COVID-19.

V is TRBV2 and J is TRBJ2-7; 15 nucleotides match TRBD2. The germline CDR1 and CDR2 sequences are SNHLY and FYNNEI. The J segment lost 3 bases and the V segment lost 10 bases, leaving 4 bases of the junction unmatched. The CDR3 is 14 amino acids. CDR3: CATGTSGGSYEQYF. The CDR3 bases are TGTGCCACCGGGACTAGCGGGGGGAGCTACGAGCAGTACTTC.

The chain links TRBV6-6 to TRBJ1-2; D unresolved. This CDR3 is 14 amino acids long. CDR1 and CDR2 from the germline V gene are MNHNY and SVGAGI (reference sequence). The CDR3 DNA reads as TGTGCAGCTGGTCGAGGGCAGGCTAACTATGGCTACACCTTC. Translation: CAAGRGQANYGYTF.

This clone was seen a few times. The chain couples TRBV27 to TRBJ1-2; D may be TRBD1 (6 bases). The CDR3 covers 15 residues. V lost 6 bases, J lost 4 bases, and 18 bases lay in between. Germline loops: CDR1 MNHEY, CDR2 SMNVEV (reference sequence). In DNA, the CDR3 is TGTGCCAGCAGGAACTTTGGGGGCGGCGGCTATGGCTACACCTTC. This gives the protein CASRNFGGGGYGYTF.

The V and J genes are TRBV6-5 and TRBJ2-7; 9 nucleotides align to TRBD2. The CDR3 runs to 15 residues. Trimming took 7 bases from V and 7 from J; bases not matched to a gene: 14. Per germline, CDR1 MNHEY and CDR2 SVGAGI. The CDR3 region has the DNA TGTGCCAGCACAGGGCAGCGGGGGGAAGTCGGGGAGCAGTACTTC. This sequence encodes CASTGQRGEVGEQYF.

The V and J genes are TRBV4-2 and TRBJ1-6; TRBD1 matches 7 bases. Germline V gene lookup returns CDR1 LGHNA and CDR2 YNFKEQ. The length of the CDR3 is 17 residues. Trimming took 3 bases from V and 12 from J; bases not matched to a gene: 17. The CDR3 here is CASSHPRGDSPPVPLHF. DNA for the CDR3: TGTGCCAGCAGCCACCCAAGAGGGGACAGTCCGCCGGTACCCCTCCACTTT.

The chain is built from TRBV23-1 and TRBJ1-4; possible D gene TRBD1, 6 bases. TRBV23-1 is labeled an ORF, and its function is uncertain. CDR3 length equals 17 residues. The V and J ends lost 0 bases and 0 bases respectively, with 11 bases between them. The CDR3 region is CASSQSKDSTTNEKLFF. The DNA of the CDR3 is TGCGCCAGCAGTCAATCGAAGGACAGCACAACTAATGAAAAACTGTTTTTT.

CDR3: CASSPLQGSGNQPQHF. CDR3 DNA sequence: TGTGCCAGCAGTCCCCTCCAGGGCTCGGGCAATCAGCCCCAGCATTTT. The J gene is TRBJ1-5, the V gene TRBV28; D may be TRBD1 (5 bases). The CDR3 is 16 residues long. Germline CDR1 MDHEN, CDR2 SYDVKM. V was shortened by 5 bases and J by 2 bases, with 16 bases between the two germline ends.

This clone was seen only once. V gene TRBV11-2 combines with J gene TRBJ2-3, with D perhaps matching TRBD2 (6 bases). The CDR3 sequence is 15 residues long. V was clipped by 6 bases and J by 1 base, with 14 bases between them. CDR1 and CDR2 from the germline V gene are SGHAT and FQNNGV. The CDR3, as DNA: TGTGCCAGCAGGCCCACCGGGACTGGCACAGATACGCAGTATTTT. Protein product: CASRPTGTGTDTQYF.

The chain uses TRBV7-2 and TRBJ2-7; D not resolved. Germline V gene sequence: CDR1 SGHTA, CDR2 FQGNSA. The CDR3 consists of 13 residues. V lost 3 bases to trimming and J lost 5 bases, with 11 bases between them. The CDR3: CASSLGRLDEQYF. The CDR3 DNA is TGTGCCAGCAGCTTGGGCAGGTTGGACGAGCAGTACTTC.

The V and J genes are TRBV12-3 or TRBV12-4 and TRBJ1-6; D call uncertain. This CDR3 is 13 amino acids long. V was cut by 5 bases and J by 9 bases, with 11 bases left in between. CDR3 loop: CASSGGGSSPLHF. The CDR3, as DNA: TGTGCCAGCAGTGGAGGTGGGAGTTCACCCCTCCACTTT.

V is TRBV2 and J is TRBJ1-2, with 7 bases identical to TRBD1. The CDR3 consists of 16 residues. Germline V gene data show CDR1 as SNHLY and CDR2 as FYNNEI. The V and J ends lost 7 bases and 0 bases, in that order; junction bases with no gene match: 11. CDR3 residues: CASILPRGASNYGYTF. The CDR3 DNA reads TGTGCCAGCATCCTTCCCAGGGGGGCCTCTAACTATGGCTACACCTTC.

The rearrangement links TRBV5-4 to TRBJ2-1; 15 bases match TRBD2. The germline V gene encodes CDR1 SGHNT and CDR2 YYREEE (reference sequence). The CDR3 totals 18 residues. The trim removed 4 bases at V and 0 bases at J, leaving 5 bases unmatched. This chain's CDR3 is CASSPGTSGGYSYNEQFF. Written as DNA, the CDR3 is TGTGCCAGCAGCCCGGGGACTAGCGGGGGGTACTCCTACAATGAGCAGTTCTTC.

The rearrangement joins TRBV27 to TRBJ2-3; 8 bases are a match to TRBD2. The CDR3 runs 14 residues. CDR1 is MNHEY and CDR2 is SMNVEV in the germline V gene (reference sequence). V was pared by 5 bases and J by 5 bases, with 6 bases of the junction left unmatched. The CDR3 here is CASSPGGGVDTQYF. The CDR3 DNA sequence: TGTGCCAGCAGTCCGGGGGGGGGAGTAGATACGCAGTATTTT.

The chain carries TRBV6-4 and TRBJ1-2; 8 bases fit TRBD1. There are 13 residues in the CDR3. Per the germline V gene, CDR1 is MRHNA and CDR2 is SNTAGT. V was clipped by 3 bases and J by 7 bases; unmatched bases: 4. CDR3 sequence reads: CASSEGRGLGYTF. For the CDR3, the DNA is TGTGCCAGCAGTGAAGGCAGGGGGCTTGGCTACACCTTC.

The V call is TRBV18, the J call TRBJ1-2; 9 bases line up with TRBD1. The CDR3 runs 15 residues. Germline lookup yields CDR1 KGHSH and CDR2 LQKENI. J gave up 4 bases and V 6 bases, and 9 bases lay outside the gene matches. DNA for the CDR3: TGTGCCAGCTCCCGGACAGGGGATACGAGCTATGGCTACACCTTC. Its translation is CASSRTGDTSYGYTF. The full variable domain, completed using reference TRBV18 and TRBJ1-2, is NAGVMQNPRHLVRRRGQEARLRCSPMKGHSHVYWYRQLPEEGLKFMVYLQKENIIDESGMPKERFSAEFPKEGPSILRIQQVVRGDSAAYFCASSRTGDTSYGYTFGSGTRLTVV.

Here the CDR3 DNA reads TGTGCCAGCAGCTTGTGGCATTTGAACACTGAAGCTTTCTTT. Its translation is CASSLWHLNTEAFF. The chain uses TRBV5-4 and TRBJ1-1; D is undetermined. Trimming shortened V by 1 base and J by 0 bases, and 7 bases separated the two germline ends. From germline, CDR1 is SGHNT and CDR2 YYREEE (reference sequence). CDR3 size: 14 residues.

The chain recombines TRBV7-8 with TRBJ2-7, with 8 bases aligning to TRBD1. Looked up from germline, CDR1 is SGHVS and CDR2 is FQNEAQ. The CDR3 covers 14 residues. J gave up 6 bases and V 3 bases, and 7 bases lay outside the gene matches. CDR3 sequence: CASSLTGAQLEQYF. CDR3 DNA sequence: TGTGCCAGCAGCTTGACAGGGGCGCAGCTCGAGCAGTACTTC.

The chain recombines TRBV9 with TRBJ2-5; 8 bases match TRBD2. The CDR3 extends over 16 amino acids. The germline V gene has CDR1 SGDLS and CDR2 YYNGEE. Germline trimming cut 0 bases from V and 2 bases from J; bases unmatched to any gene: 6. The CDR3 region is CASSVGTGLGQETQYF. The DNA for the CDR3 is TGTGCCAGCAGCGTAGGAACGGGACTAGGGCAAGAGACCCAGTACTTC.